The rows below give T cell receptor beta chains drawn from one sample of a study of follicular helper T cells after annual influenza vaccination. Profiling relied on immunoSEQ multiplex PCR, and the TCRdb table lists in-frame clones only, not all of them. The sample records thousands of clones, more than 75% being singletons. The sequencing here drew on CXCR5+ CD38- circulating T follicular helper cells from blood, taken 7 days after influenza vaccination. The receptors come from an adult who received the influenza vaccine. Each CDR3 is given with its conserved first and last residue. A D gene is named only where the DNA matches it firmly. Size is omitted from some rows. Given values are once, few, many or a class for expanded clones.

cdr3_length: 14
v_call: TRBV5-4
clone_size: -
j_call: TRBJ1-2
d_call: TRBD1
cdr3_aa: CASSTRGGAYGYTF
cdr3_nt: TGTGCCAGCAGCACCCGAGGGGGCGCGTATGGCTACACCTTC

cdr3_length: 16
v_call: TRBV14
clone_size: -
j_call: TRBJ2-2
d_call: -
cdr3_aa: CASSQENLRAAGELFF
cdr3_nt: TGTGCCAGCAGCCAAGAGAACCTTAGGGCGGCCGGGGAGCTGTTTTTT

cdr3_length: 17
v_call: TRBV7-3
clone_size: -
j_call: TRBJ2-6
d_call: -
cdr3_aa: CASSLSQGNFGANVLTF
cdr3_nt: TGTGCCAGCAGCTTAAGTCAGGGAAACTTTGGGGCCAACGTCCTGACTTTC

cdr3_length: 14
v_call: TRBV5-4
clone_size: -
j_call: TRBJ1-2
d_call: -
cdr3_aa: CASSLFSRSYGYTF
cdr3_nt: TGTGCCAGCAGCTTGTTTTCCAGAAGCTATGGCTACACCTTC

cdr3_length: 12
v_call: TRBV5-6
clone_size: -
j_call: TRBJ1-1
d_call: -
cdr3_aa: CASSLVFGEAFF
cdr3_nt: TGTGCCAGCAGCTTGGTTTTCGGTGAAGCTTTCTTT

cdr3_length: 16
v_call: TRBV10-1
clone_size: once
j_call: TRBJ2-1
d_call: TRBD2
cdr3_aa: CASSESRPGGFNEQFF
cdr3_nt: TGCGCCAGCAGTGAATCACGGCCGGGGGGGTTCAATGAGCAGTTCTTC

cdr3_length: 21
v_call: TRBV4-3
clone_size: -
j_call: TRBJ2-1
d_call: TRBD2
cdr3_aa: CASSQDMVSKGLAGAVDEQFF
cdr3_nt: TGCGCCAGCAGCCAAGATATGGTATCGAAGGGACTAGCGGGGGCGGTCGATGAGCAGTTCTTC

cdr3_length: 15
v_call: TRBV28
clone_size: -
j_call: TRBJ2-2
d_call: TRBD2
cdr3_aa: CASSRTSENTGELFF
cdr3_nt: TGTGCCAGCAGTCGGACTAGCGAGAACACCGGGGAGCTGTTTTTT

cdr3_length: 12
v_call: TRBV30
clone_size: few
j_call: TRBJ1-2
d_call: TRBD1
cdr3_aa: CAWAQGWDGYTF
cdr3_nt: TGTGCCTGGGCACAGGGGTGGGATGGCTACACCTTC

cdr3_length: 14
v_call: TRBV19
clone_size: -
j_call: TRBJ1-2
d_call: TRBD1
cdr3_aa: CASSIGTGYRGYTF
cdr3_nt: TGTGCCAGTAGTATAGGGACAGGGTACCGTGGCTACACCTTC

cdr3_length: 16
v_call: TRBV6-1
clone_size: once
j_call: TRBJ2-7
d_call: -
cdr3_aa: CASSVTASGATYEQYF
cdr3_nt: TGTGCCAGCAGTGTAACAGCCTCCGGGGCCACCTACGAGCAGTACTTC

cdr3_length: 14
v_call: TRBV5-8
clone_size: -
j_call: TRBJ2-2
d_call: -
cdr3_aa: CAKEGTRNTGELFF
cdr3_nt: TGTGCAAAAGAGGGGACAAGAAACACCGGGGAGCTGTTTTTT

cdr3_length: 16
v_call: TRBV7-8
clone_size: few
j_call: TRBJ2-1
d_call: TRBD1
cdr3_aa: CASSPRGQSGDNEQFF
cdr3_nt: TGTGCCAGCAGCCCGAGGGGACAGTCAGGGGACAATGAGCAGTTCTTC

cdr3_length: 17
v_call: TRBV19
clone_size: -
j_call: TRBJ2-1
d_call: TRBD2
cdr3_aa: CASSILPGLAGGLEQFF
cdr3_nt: TGTGCCAGTAGTATCCTTCCGGGACTAGCGGGGGGGCTTGAGCAGTTCTTC

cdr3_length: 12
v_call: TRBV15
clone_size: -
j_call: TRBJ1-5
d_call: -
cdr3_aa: CATSRANQPQHF
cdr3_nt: TGTGCCACCAGCAGAGCCAATCAGCCCCAGCATTTT

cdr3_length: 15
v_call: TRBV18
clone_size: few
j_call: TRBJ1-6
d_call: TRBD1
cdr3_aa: CASSPDGTGDSPLHF
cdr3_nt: TGTGCCAGCTCACCAGATGGGACAGGGGATTCACCCCTCCACTTT

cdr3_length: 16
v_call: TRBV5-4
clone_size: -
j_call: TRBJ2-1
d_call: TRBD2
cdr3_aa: CASSLAASGTYNEQFF
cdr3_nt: TGTGCCAGCAGCTTGGCAGCTAGCGGGACTTACAATGAGCAGTTCTTC

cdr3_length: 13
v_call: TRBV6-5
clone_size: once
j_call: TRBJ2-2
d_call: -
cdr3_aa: CASGPGPTGELFF
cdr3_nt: TGTGCCAGCGGCCCGGGACCTACCGGGGAGCTGTTTTTT

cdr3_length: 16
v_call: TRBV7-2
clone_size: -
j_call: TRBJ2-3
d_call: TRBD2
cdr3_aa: CASSLGRTSGGDTQYF
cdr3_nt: TGTGCCAGCAGCTTAGGCAGGACTAGCGGGGGGGATACGCAGTATTTT

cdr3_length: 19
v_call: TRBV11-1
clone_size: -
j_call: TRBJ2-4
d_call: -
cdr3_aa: CASSLLAGGGPYAKNIQYF
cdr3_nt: TGTGCCAGCAGCTTATTGGCCGGAGGAGGCCCCTACGCCAAAAACATTCAGTACTTC

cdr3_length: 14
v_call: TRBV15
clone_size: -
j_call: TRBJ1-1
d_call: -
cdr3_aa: CATSREQSNTEAFF
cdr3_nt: TGTGCCACCAGCAGAGAACAGTCGAACACTGAAGCTTTCTTT

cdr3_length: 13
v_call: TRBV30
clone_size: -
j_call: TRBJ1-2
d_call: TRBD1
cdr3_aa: CAWSPQTGFGYTF
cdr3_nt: TGTGCCTGGAGTCCGCAGACAGGGTTTGGCTACACCTTC

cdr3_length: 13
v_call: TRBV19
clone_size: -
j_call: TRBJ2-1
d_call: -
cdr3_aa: CASSIATYNEQFF
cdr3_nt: TGTGCCAGTAGTATCGCCACTTACAATGAGCAGTTCTTC

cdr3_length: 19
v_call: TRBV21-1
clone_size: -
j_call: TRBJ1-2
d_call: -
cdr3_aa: CASSKLRPGPDRGIYGYTF
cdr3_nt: TGTGCCAGCAGCAAGCTGAGACCCGGACCGGACCGTGGAATCTATGGCTACACCTTC

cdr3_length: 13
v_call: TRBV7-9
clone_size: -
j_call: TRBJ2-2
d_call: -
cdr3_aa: CASSSSGAGELFF
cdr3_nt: TGTGCCAGCAGTTCCTCCGGGGCCGGGGAGCTGTTTTTT

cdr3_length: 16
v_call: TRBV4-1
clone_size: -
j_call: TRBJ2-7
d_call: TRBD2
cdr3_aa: CASSQIAGDPSYEQYF
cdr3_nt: TGCGCCAGCAGCCAAATAGCGGGGGATCCCTCCTACGAGCAGTACTTC

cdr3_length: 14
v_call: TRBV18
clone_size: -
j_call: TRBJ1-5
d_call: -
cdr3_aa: CASSPGLDNQPQHF
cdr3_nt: TGTGCCAGCTCACCCGGACTGGACAATCAGCCCCAGCATTTT

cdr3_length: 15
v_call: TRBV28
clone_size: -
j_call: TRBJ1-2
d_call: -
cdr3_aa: CASSLERGHLYGYTF
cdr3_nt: TGTGCCAGCAGTTTGGAGCGGGGACACCTCTATGGCTACACCTTC

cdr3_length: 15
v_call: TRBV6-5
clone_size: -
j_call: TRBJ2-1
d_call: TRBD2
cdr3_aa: CASIGLAGGPHEQFF
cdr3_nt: TGTGCCAGCATAGGACTAGCGGGGGGGCCCCATGAGCAGTTCTTC

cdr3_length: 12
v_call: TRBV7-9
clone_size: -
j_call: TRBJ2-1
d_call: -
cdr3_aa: CTSSPTGDEQFF
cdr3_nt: TGTACCAGCAGCCCCACGGGCGATGAGCAGTTCTTC

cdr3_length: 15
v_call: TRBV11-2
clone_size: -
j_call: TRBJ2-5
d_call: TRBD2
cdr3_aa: CASSLERGGWETQYF
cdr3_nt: TGTGCCAGCAGCTTAGAGCGGGGGGGCTGGGAGACCCAGTACTTC

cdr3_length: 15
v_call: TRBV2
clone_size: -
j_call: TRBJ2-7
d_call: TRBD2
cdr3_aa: CASSERNGGADEQYF
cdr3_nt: TGTGCCAGCAGTGAAAGGAACGGGGGGGCGGACGAGCAGTACTTC

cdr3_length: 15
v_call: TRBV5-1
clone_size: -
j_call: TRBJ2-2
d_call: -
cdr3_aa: CASSYGAANTGELFF
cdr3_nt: TGCGCCAGCAGCTATGGGGCAGCGAATACCGGGGAGCTGTTTTTT

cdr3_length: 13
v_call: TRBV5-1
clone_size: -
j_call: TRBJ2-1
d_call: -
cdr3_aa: CASNDNQGNEQFF
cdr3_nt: TGCGCCAGCAACGACAACCAGGGAAATGAGCAGTTCTTC

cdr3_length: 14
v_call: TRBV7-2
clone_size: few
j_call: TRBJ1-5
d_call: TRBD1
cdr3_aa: CASSLQGAGQPQHF
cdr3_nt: TGTGCCAGCAGCTTACAGGGGGCTGGGCAGCCCCAGCATTTT

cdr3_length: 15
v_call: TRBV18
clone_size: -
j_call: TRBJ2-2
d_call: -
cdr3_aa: CASDALGVNTGELFF
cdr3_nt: TGTGCCAGCGACGCATTGGGCGTGAACACCGGGGAGCTGTTTTTT

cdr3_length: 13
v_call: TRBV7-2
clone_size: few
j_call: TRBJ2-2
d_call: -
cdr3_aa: CASSPTSTGELFF
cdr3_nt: TGTGCCAGCAGCCCGACTAGCACCGGGGAGCTGTTTTTT

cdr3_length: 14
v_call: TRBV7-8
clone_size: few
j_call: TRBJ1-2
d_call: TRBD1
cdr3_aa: CASSLIQGAYGYTF
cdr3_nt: TGTGCCAGCAGCTTGATCCAGGGGGCCTATGGCTACACCTTC

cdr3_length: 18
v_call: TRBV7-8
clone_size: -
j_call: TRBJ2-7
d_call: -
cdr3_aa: CASSLAPTRGYSSYEQYF
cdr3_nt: TGTGCCAGCAGCTTAGCGCCGACTAGGGGATACAGTAGCTACGAGCAGTACTTC

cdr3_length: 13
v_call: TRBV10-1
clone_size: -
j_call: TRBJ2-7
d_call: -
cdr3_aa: CASSGSPYGEQYF
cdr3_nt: TGCGCCAGCAGTGGATCCCCCTACGGCGAGCAGTACTTC

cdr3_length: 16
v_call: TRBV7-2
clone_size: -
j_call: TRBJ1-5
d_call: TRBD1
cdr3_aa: CASSLGTGTGYQPQHF
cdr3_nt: TGTGCCAGCAGCTTAGGAACCGGGACAGGGTACCAGCCCCAGCATTTT

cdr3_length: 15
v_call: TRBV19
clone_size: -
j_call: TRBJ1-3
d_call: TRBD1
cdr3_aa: CASLDRDPSGNTIYF
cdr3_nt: TGTGCCAGTCTCGACAGGGACCCTTCTGGAAACACCATATATTTT

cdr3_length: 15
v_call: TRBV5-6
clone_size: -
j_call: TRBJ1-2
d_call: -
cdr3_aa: CASSLWRTAFYGYTF
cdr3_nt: TGTGCCAGCAGCTTGTGGAGGACGGCCTTTTATGGCTACACCTTC

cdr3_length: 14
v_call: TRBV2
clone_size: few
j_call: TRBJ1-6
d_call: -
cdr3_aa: CASSDEGTRSPLHF
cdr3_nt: TGTGCCAGCAGTGATGAGGGGACTCGCTCACCCCTCCACTTT

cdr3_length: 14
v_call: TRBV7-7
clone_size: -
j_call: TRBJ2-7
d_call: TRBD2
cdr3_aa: CASSPAPSGYEQYF
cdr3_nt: TGTGCCAGCAGCCCCGCTCCTAGCGGCTACGAGCAGTACTTC

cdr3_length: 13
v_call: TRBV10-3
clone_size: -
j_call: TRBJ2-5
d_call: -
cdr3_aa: CATSGTVEETQYF
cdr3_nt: TGTGCCACCTCCGGGACGGTGGAGGAGACCCAGTACTTC

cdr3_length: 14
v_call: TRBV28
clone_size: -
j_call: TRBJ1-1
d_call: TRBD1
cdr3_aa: CASRHPGGNTEAFF
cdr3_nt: TGTGCCAGCAGACACCCAGGGGGGAACACTGAAGCTTTCTTT

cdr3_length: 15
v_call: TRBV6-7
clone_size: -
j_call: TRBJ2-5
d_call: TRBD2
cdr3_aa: CASSSGGDGLETQYF
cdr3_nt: TGTGCCAGCAGTTCCGGGGGGGATGGACTAGAGACCCAGTACTTC

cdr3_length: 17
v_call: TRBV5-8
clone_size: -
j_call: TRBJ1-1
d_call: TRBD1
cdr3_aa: CASSKNRGGPMNTEAFF
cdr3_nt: TGTGCCAGCAGCAAAAACAGGGGGGGGCCCATGAACACTGAAGCTTTCTTT

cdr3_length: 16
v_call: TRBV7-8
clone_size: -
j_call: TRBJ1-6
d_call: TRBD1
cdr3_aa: CASSPNRDRGNSPLHF
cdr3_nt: TGTGCCAGCAGCCCTAACCGGGACAGGGGTAATTCACCCCTCCACTTT

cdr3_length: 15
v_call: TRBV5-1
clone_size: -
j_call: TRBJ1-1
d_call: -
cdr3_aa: CASSWGHGGLTEAFF
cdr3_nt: TGCGCCAGCAGCTGGGGACATGGCGGGCTCACTGAAGCTTTCTTT

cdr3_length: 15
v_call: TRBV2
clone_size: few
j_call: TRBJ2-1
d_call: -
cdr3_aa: CASSPLGPSYNEQFF
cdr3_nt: TGTGCCAGCAGTCCGCTAGGGCCCTCCTACAATGAGCAGTTCTTC

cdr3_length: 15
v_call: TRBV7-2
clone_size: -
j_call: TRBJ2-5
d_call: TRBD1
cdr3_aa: CASSYTGTVQETQYF
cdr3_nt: TGTGCCAGCAGCTATACCGGGACAGTCCAAGAGACCCAGTACTTC

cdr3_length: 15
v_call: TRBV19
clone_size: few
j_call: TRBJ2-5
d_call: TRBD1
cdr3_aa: CASSMGDRVRETQYF
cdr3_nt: TGTGCCAGTAGTATGGGGGACAGGGTCAGGGAGACCCAGTACTTC

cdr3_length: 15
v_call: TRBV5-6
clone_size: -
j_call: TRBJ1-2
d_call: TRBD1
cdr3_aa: CASSLGGTAKYGYTF
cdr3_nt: TGTGCCAGCAGCTTGGGAGGGACAGCAAAATATGGCTACACCTTC

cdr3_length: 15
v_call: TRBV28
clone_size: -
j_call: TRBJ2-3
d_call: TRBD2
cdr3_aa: CASSESGGSTDTQYF
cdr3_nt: TGTGCCAGCAGTGAGAGCGGGGGGAGCACAGATACGCAGTATTTT